The next 27 T cell receptor beta chains were all read from a single sample in a study of T cell responses to AZD1222 COVID-19 vaccine. Clones were sequenced by immunoSEQ multiplex PCR, and TCRdb holds only the in-frame ones, with some missing. This sample has about 100,000 clones, with roughly 90% found just once. The input for sequencing was peripheral blood, taken on day 0 of AZD1222 vaccination. The receptors originated from an adult in good health.

CDR3 in DNA: TGCGCCAGCAGCTTAGACAGGGGAAGGGAGACCCAGTACTTC. Translation: CASSLDRGRETQYF. The chain couples TRBV5-1 to TRBJ2-5; 8 bases agree with TRBD1. Germline-derived CDR1 and CDR2 are SGHRS and YFSETQ. With V trimmed by 2 bases and J by 5 bases, 5 bases remained unmatched. The CDR3 length is 14 residues.

The chain links TRBV30 to TRBJ1-1; D gene unclear. Trimming left V 2 bases short and J 1 base short, with 8 bases between. Per the germline V gene, CDR1 is GTSNPN and CDR2 is SVGIG (reference sequence). The CDR3 has 13 amino acids. CDR3 sequence (DNA): TGTGCCTGGAGTCGGACGGAGAACACTGAAGCTTTCTTT. As protein: CAWSRTENTEAFF. Filled out from reference TRBV30 and TRBJ1-1, the complete variable domain reads SQTIHQWPATLVQPVGSPLSLECTVEGTSNPNLYWYRQAAGRGLQLLFYSVGIGQISSEVPQNLSASRPQDRQFILSSKKLLLSDSGFYLCAWSRTENTEAFFGQGTRLTVV.

This chain uses TRBV6-1 with TRBJ1-3, with D tentatively TRBD1 (5 bases). Deletions cut 3 bases from V and 4 bases from J, with 13 bases between. Germline values: CDR1 MNHNS, CDR2 SASEGT. The CDR3 length is 15 residues. The CDR3 is CASSEFAGNGNTIYF. The CDR3 DNA reads TGTGCCAGCAGTGAGTTCGCAGGGAACGGAAACACCATATATTTT.

The rearrangement links TRBV12-5 to TRBJ1-3; a weak D match, TRBD1 (5 bases). Trimming shortened V by 7 bases and J by 0 bases, and 13 bases separated the two germline ends. CDR3 length equals 15 residues. Germline values: CDR1 LGHNT, CDR2 FRNRAP. The CDR3 coding sequence is TGTGCTAGTGTTCCCCCTGGGACCTCTGGAAACACCATATATTTT. Protein sequence: CASVPPGTSGNTIYF.

The V call is TRBV24-1, the J call TRBJ2-2, with D uncertain. The germline CDR1 and CDR2 sequences are KGHDR and SFDVKD. This CDR3 contains 13 residues. V was shortened by 7 bases and J by 3 bases, with 8 bases between the two germline ends. The CDR3 coding sequence is TGTGCCACCAGCAGATGGGACACCGGGGAGCTGTTTTTT. It encodes CATSRWDTGELFF.

As for this clone: At one of its ends the junction is not consistent with the germline gene, which may arise from a read error. CDR3 amino acids: CASSPGQGANYEQYF. The CDR3 coding sequence is TGTGCTAGCTCACCCGGACAGGGAGCGAACTACGAGCAGTACTTC. The V gene is TRBV18, the J gene TRBJ2-7, with 8 bases matching TRBD1. CDR3 length: 15 residues. The V gene's germline CDR1 is KGHSH and CDR2 LQKENI.

This clone was counted once. The chain employs TRBV6-6 and TRBJ1-2, with D uncertain. Germline values: CDR1 MNHNY, CDR2 SVGAGI (reference sequence). This CDR3 has 12 amino acids. With 5 bases removed from V and 0 bases from J, the gap between germline ends came to 4 bases. The CDR3 DNA sequence: TGTGCCAGCAGTCGGACTAACTATGGCTACACCTTC. It translates to CASSRTNYGYTF.

The V call is TRBV7-9, the J call TRBJ1-1; the D gene is possibly TRBD1 (5 bases). CDR1 and CDR2 from the germline V gene are SEHNR and FQNEAQ (reference sequence). The CDR3 sequence is 16 residues long. Trimming pared 4 bases from V and 1 base from J, leaving 16 bases between. Here the CDR3 reads CASSSARGFQNTEAFF. DNA of the CDR3: TGTGCCAGCAGCTCCGCCCGGGGCTTCCAGAACACTGAAGCTTTCTTT.

CDR3 nucleotides: TGTGCCAGTAGTCCGCAGGGTGGACGGGTCTCCTACGAGCAGTACTTC. Protein product: CASSPQGGRVSYEQYF. The genes are TRBV19 and TRBJ2-7; TRBD1 might be the D (5 bases). The V end was cut by 5 bases, the J end by 0 bases, with 17 bases between. CDR3 length equals 16 residues. The germline CDR1 and CDR2 sequences are LNHDA and SQIVND (reference sequence).

The rearrangement joins TRBV12-3 or TRBV12-4 to TRBJ1-2, with 7 bases identical to TRBD1. The CDR3 consists of 13 residues. The V and J ends lost 2 bases and 5 bases, in that order; junction bases with no gene match: 2. CDR3 in amino acids: CASSLQTGYGYTF. The CDR3 bases are TGTGCCAGCAGTTTACAGACAGGGTATGGCTACACCTTC.

This sequence joins TRBV25-1 and TRBJ1-5; TRBD1 aligns across 8 bases. This CDR3 has 12 amino acids. Trimming removed 6 bases from V and 5 bases from J; junction bases left unmatched: 0. Germline CDR1 is MGHDK and CDR2 is SYGVNS. CDR3 sequence: CASRTGDQPQHF. The DNA of the CDR3 is TGTGCCAGCAGGACAGGGGATCAGCCCCAGCATTTT.

CDR3 sequence reads: CASSSPGTGGYEQYF. CDR3 coding DNA: TGTGCCAGCAGTTCCCCCGGGACAGGGGGCTACGAGCAGTACTTC. The chain recombines TRBV28 with TRBJ2-7; 11 bases fit TRBD1. Trimming at V came to 4 bases and at J to 3 bases, leaving 5 bases not matched to a gene. Germline CDR1 reads MDHEN; CDR2 reads SYDVKM. The CDR3 is made up of 15 amino acids.

J is TRBJ1-2 and V is TRBV27; TRBD1 matches at 9 bases. This CDR3 has 15 amino acids. Germline-derived CDR1 and CDR2 are MNHEY and SMNVEV (reference sequence). J lost 8 bases, V lost 2 bases, and 9 bases had no gene match. The CDR3 loop reads CASSLQQGAGGGYTF. The CDR3 bases are TGTGCCAGCAGTTTACAACAGGGGGCGGGGGGCGGCTACACCTTC.

This clone showed up just once. The V gene is TRBV18, the J gene TRBJ2-7, with 10 bases matching TRBD1. V lost 0 bases, J lost 1 base, and 9 bases stayed unmatched. Germline CDR1 and CDR2: KGHSH and LQKENI. The CDR3 has 18 residues. The CDR3 loop reads CASSPPTTGGGRSYEQYF. CDR3 in DNA: TGTGCCAGCTCACCACCGACGACAGGGGGCGGGAGGTCCTACGAGCAGTACTTC.

V is TRBV6-2 or TRBV6-3 and J is TRBJ1-2, with D possibly TRBD1 on 6 matching bases. V shed 2 bases and J shed 2 bases, with 9 bases lying between them. The CDR3 spans 14 residues. CDR1 is MNHEY and CDR2 is SVGEGT in the germline V gene. This CDR3 reads CASSYHQGNYGYTF. CDR3 nucleotide sequence: TGTGCCAGCAGTTACCATCAGGGGAACTATGGCTACACCTTC.

This clone was counted a single time. V and J are TRBV9 and TRBJ2-7; 12 bases agree with TRBD2. Germline lookup yields CDR1 SGDLS and CDR2 YYNGEE. This CDR3 is 16 amino acids long. J gave up 7 bases and V 0 bases, and 8 bases lay outside the gene matches. The CDR3 reads CASSVGETSGRGEQYF. Here the CDR3 DNA reads TGTGCCAGCAGCGTAGGAGAGACTAGCGGGAGAGGGGAGCAGTACTTC.

This clone was observed a handful of times. The genes are TRBV28 and TRBJ1-5; 7 nucleotides agree with TRBD1. Germline CDR1 MDHEN, CDR2 SYDVKM. The CDR3 extends over 16 amino acids. Trimming took 5 bases from V and 5 from J; bases not matched to a gene: 12. The CDR3 is CASSPSNRGAYQPQHF. Written as DNA, the CDR3 is TGTGCCAGCAGTCCATCGAACAGGGGAGCGTATCAGCCCCAGCATTTT.

The chain is built from TRBV6-5 and TRBJ1-1; D possibly corresponds to TRBD1 (6 bases). Germline loops: CDR1 MNHEY, CDR2 SVGAGI. Trimming cost V 2 bases and J 0 bases, with 10 bases left between them. CDR3 length: 15 amino acids. The CDR3 coding sequence is TGTGCCAGCAGTTACGGGGGGGCATTGAACACTGAAGCTTTCTTT. It yields the protein CASSYGGALNTEAFF.

The V call is TRBV6-1, the J call TRBJ1-2; 7 bases match TRBD1. J gave up 6 bases and V 1 base, and 8 bases lay outside the gene matches. CDR1 and CDR2 (germline): MNHNS, SASEGT. The CDR3 length is 15 residues. CDR3 sequence (DNA): TGTGCCAGCAGTGAAGGACAGGGCCCTCATGATGGCTACACCTTC. It translates to CASSEGQGPHDGYTF.

The chain uses TRBV7-2 and TRBJ2-1, with D perhaps TRBD2 (6 bases). The CDR3 consists of 15 residues. The germline V gene has CDR1 SGHTA and CDR2 FQGNSA. V lost 6 bases and J lost 1, with 13 bases in between. CDR3 region: CASRPSGTSYNEQFF. The CDR3 nucleotides read TGTGCCAGCAGACCCTCCGGGACTTCCTACAATGAGCAGTTCTTC.

This clone occurred once. Other DNA sequences from this sample encode an identical CDR3 as well. This sequence joins TRBV29-1 and TRBJ1-1, with a tentative D call TRBD1 (6 bases). The CDR3 consists of 12 residues. V lost 3 bases and J lost 2, with 7 bases in between. Germline loops: CDR1 SQVTM, CDR2 ANQGSEA. The CDR3 nucleotides are TGCAGCGTTGACAGGGGTAACACTGAAGCTTTCTTT. Amino acids: CSVDRGNTEAFF. The full variable domain, rest sourced from reference TRBV29-1 and TRBJ1-1, is SAVISQKPSRDICQRGTSLTIQCQVDSQVTMMFWYRQQPGQSLTLIATANQGSEATYESGFVIDKFPISRPNLTFSTLTVSNMSPEDSSIYLCSVDRGNTEAFFGQGTRLTVV.

CDR3 bases: TGTGCCAGCAGCTCCCGAGGACTAGCGGGAAGGGATGAGCAGTTCTTC. Translated, it gives CASSSRGLAGRDEQFF. The chain links TRBV14 to TRBJ2-1, with 12 bases fitting TRBD2. This CDR3 has 16 amino acids. Germline CDR1 is SGHDN and CDR2 is FVKESK. Germline trimming cut 5 bases from V and 8 bases from J; bases unmatched to any gene: 10.

This chain joins TRBV4-1 and TRBJ1-5; 9 nucleotides align to TRBD1. The CDR3 length is 16 residues. Germline values: CDR1 MGHRA, CDR2 YSYEKL. V lost 2 bases to trimming and J lost 7 bases; unmatched junction nucleotides: 9. Written as DNA, the CDR3 is TGCGCCAGCAGCCAACAAACGGGACAGGGTCACCAGCCCCAGCATTTT. Its translation is CASSQQTGQGHQPQHF.

The rearrangement links TRBV30 to TRBJ1-2; D is ambiguous. V lost 0 bases and J 4 bases, leaving 3 bases between the germline ends. In germline, CDR1 is GTSNPN, CDR2 SVGIG (reference sequence). The CDR3 extends over 11 amino acids. As DNA, the CDR3 is TGTGCCTGGAGTGTAGGCTATGGCTACACCTTC. As protein: CAWSVGYGYTF.

This clone was detected a few times. Written as DNA, the CDR3 is TGTGCCTGGAGTCCCACCGGCAGGGTGAATCAGCCCCAGCATTTT. Amino acids: CAWSPTGRVNQPQHF. This sequence joins TRBV30 and TRBJ1-5; TRBD1 might be the D (5 bases). Trimming cost V 2 bases and J 4 bases, with 15 bases left between them. Germline lookup yields CDR1 GTSNPN and CDR2 SVGIG (reference sequence). The CDR3 is 15 amino acids.

The CDR3 loop is CASRQTGTGELFF. CDR3 nucleotide sequence: TGTGCCAGCAGACAGACAGGGACCGGGGAGCTGTTTTTT. The chain couples TRBV12-3 or TRBV12-4 to TRBJ2-2; TRBD1 agrees at 7 bases. J gave up 5 bases and V 6 bases, and 3 bases lay outside the gene matches. The CDR3 has 13 residues.

The V gene is TRBV28, the J gene TRBJ1-2; D remains ambiguous. With 4 bases removed from V and 7 bases from J, the gap between germline ends came to 4 bases. The CDR3 is 10 amino acids. Germline values: CDR1 MDHEN, CDR2 SYDVKM. DNA for the CDR3: TGTGCCAGCAGTTACCGTGGCTACACCTTC. Amino acid sequence: CASSYRGYTF.